This T cell receptor (beta chain) derives from a study of tumor and adjacent non-tumor tissue in lung cancer. Study context: The cohort had 12 adenocarcinoma, a couple of squamous cell and 1 small cell patients. Aged roughly 30 to 85 years, patients included roughly eleven men and about five women with stage I to III disease.

The CDR3 is 18 residues long. CDR1 is MNHEY and CDR2 is SVGEGT in the germline V gene. Three rounds of nested PCR, following a modified ARM-PCR protocol, produced the TCRbeta library. TCRdb reanalysed the multiplex PCR reads using MiXCR and keeps one entry per CDR3 protein. The sample contains about 86,000 distinct CDR3 sequences, 65% to 80% of which appear only once. In regard to this clonotype: The antigen is unknown. Sequence at one end of the junction differs from germline and may be a read error.

Study-level results: Compared with tumor, normal lung showed significantly lower TCR diversity.

The template was RNA from unsorted bulk tissue. This non-tumor lung sample came from over 3 cm beyond the tumor edge. This TCR was sampled from a woman in her fifties or sixties with non-small cell lung cancer. The rearrangement uses TRBV6-2 or TRBV6-3 and TRBJ2-7; 12 bases fit TRBD2. Sequencing was done on a sample of distant non-tumor lung tissue. The CDR3 reads CATRTLTSGSLTSYEQYF. In DNA, the CDR3 is TGTGCCACCAGGACCTTGACTAGCGGGAGTCTTACCTCCTACGAGCAGTATTTC.